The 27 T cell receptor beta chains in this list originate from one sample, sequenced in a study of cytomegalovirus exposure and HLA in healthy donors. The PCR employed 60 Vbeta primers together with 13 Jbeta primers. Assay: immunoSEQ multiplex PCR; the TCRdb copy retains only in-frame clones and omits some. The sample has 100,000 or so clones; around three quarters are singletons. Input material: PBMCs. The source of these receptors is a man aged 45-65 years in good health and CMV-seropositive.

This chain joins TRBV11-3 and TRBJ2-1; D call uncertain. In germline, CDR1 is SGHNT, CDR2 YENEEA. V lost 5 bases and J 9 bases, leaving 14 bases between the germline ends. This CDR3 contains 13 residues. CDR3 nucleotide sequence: TGTGCCAGCAGCGTCCGTAGCTCTAGTGAGCAGTTCTTC. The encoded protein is CASSVRSSSEQFF.

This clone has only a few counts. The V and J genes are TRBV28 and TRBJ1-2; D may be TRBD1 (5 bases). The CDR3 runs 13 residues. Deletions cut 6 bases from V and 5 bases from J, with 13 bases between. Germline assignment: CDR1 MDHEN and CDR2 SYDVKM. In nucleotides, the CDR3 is TGTGCCAGCAGATCCCCAGGGTGGTATGGCTACACCTTC. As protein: CASRSPGWYGYTF.

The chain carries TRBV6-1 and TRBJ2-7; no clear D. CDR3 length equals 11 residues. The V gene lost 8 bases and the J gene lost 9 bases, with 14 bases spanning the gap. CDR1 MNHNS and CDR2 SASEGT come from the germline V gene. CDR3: CASATNWAQYF. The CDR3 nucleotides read TGTGCCAGCGCGACAAATTGGGCGCAGTACTTC.

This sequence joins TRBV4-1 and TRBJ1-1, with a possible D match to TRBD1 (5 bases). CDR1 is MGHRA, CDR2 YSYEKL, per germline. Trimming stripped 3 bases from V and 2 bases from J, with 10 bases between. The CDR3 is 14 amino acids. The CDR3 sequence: CASSQGWGNTEAFF. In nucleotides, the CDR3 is TGCGCCAGCAGCCAGGGGTGGGGCAACACTGAAGCTTTCTTT.

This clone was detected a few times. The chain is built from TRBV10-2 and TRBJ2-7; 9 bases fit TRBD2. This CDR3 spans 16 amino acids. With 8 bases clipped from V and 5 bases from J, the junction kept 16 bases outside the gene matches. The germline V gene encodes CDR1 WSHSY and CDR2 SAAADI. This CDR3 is CASLGWREGLGNEQYF. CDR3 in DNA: TGCGCCAGCCTGGGGTGGCGGGAGGGCTTAGGGAACGAGCAGTACTTC.

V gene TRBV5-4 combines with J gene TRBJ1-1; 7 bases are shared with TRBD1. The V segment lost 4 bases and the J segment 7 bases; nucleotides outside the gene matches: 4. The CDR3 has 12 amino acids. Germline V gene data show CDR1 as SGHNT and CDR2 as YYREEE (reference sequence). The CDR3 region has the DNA TGTGCCAGCAGCCCTAGACAGGGTGAAGCTTTCTTT. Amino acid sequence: CASSPRQGEAFF.

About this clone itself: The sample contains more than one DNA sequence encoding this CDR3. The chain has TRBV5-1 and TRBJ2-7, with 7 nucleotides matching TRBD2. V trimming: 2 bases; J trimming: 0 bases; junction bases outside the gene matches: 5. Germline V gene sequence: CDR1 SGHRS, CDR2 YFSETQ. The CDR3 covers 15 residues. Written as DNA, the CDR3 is TGCGCCAGCAGCTTTAGAGCGGGGAGCTCCTACGAGCAGTACTTC. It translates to CASSFRAGSSYEQYF.

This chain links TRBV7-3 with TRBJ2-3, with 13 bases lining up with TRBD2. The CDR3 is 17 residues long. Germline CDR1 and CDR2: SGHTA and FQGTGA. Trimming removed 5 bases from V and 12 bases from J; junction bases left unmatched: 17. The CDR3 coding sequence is TGTGCCAGCAGCCTGCAAGGGACTAGCGGGAACCCCGAGCTACAGTATTTT. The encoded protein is CASSLQGTSGNPELQYF.

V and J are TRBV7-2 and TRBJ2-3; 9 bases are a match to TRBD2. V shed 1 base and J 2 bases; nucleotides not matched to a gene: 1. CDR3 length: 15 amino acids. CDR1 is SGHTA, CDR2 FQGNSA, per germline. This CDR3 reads CASSLVAGVTDTQYF. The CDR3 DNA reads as TGTGCCAGCAGCTTAGTAGCGGGGGTCACAGATACGCAGTATTTT. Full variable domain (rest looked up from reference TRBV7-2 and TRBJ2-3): GAGVSQSPSNKVTEKGKDVELRCDPISGHTALYWYRQSLGQGLEFLIYFQGNSAPDKSGLPSDRFSAERTGGSVSTLTIQRTQQEDSAVYLCASSLVAGVTDTQYFGPGTRLTVL.

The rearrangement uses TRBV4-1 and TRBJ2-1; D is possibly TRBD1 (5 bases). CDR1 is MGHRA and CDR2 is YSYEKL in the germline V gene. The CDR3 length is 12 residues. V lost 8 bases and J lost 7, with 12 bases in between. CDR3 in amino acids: CASGQNQNEQFF. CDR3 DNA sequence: TGCGCCAGCGGACAAAACCAGAATGAGCAGTTCTTC.

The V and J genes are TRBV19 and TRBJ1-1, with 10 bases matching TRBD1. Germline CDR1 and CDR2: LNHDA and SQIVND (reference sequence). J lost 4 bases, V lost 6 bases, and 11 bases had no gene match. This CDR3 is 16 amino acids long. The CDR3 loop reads CASSGVRTGGSTEAFF. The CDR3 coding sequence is TGTGCCAGTAGCGGCGTGAGGACAGGGGGAAGCACTGAAGCTTTCTTT. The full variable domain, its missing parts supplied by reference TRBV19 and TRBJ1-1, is DGGITQSPKYLFRKEGQNVTLSCEQNLNHDAMYWYRQDPGQGLRLIYYSQIVNDFQKGDIAEGYSVSREKKESFPLTVTSAQKNPTAFYLCASSGVRTGGSTEAFFGQGTRLTVV.

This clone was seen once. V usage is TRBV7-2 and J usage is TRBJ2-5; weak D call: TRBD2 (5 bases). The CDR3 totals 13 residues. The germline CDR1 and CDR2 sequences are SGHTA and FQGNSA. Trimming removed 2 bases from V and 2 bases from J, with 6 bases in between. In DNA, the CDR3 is TGTGCCAGCAGCTTAACTAGACAAGAGACCCAGTACTTC. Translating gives CASSLTRQETQYF.

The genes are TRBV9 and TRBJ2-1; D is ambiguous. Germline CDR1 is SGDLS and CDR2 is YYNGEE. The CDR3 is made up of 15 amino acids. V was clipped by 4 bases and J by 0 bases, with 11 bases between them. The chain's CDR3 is CASSRRADSYNEQFF. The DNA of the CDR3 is TGTGCCAGCAGCCGTCGCGCTGACTCCTACAATGAGCAGTTCTTC.

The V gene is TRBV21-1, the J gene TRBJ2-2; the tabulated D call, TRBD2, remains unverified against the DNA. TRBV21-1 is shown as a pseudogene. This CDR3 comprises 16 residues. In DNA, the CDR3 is TGTGCCAGCAGGCGCTCTCTAGCGGGGGGAACCGGGGAGCTGTTTTTT. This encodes CASRRSLAGGTGELFF.

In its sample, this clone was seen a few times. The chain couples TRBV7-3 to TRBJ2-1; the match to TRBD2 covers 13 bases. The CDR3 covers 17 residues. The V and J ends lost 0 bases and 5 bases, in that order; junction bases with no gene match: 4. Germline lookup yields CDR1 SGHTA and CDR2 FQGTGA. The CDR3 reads CASSLTPGLAGHNEQFF. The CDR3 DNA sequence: TGTGCCAGCAGCTTAACCCCGGGACTAGCGGGACACAATGAGCAGTTCTTC.

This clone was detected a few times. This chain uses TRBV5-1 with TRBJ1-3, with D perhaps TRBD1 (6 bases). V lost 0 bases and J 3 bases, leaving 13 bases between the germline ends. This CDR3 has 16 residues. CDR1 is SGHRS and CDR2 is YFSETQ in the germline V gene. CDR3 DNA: TGCGCCAGCAGCTTGGCACCAGGGGCAGATGGAAACACCATATATTTT. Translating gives CASSLAPGADGNTIYF.

For the CDR3, the DNA is TGTGCCAGTAGTATACCAGACTCTGACAATGAGCAGTTCTTC. Protein sequence: CASSIPDSDNEQFF. The V gene is TRBV19, the J gene TRBJ2-1; no clear D. The germline V gene has CDR1 LNHDA and CDR2 SQIVND (reference sequence). The ends were cut back, 2 bases at V and 5 bases at J, with 10 bases in the middle. The CDR3 runs to 14 residues.

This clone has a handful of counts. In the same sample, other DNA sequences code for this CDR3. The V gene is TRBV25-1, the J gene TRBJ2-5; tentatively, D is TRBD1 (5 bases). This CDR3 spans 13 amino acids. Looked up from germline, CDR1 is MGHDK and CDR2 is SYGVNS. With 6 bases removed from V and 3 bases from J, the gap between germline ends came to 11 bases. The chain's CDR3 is CASSDSPKETQYF. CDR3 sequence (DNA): TGTGCCAGCAGCGACAGTCCCAAAGAGACCCAGTACTTC.

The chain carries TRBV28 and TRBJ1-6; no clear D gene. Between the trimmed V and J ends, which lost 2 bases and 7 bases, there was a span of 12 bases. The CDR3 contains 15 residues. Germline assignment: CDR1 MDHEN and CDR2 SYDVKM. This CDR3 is CASSLAFSGNSPLHF. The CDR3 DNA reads TGTGCCAGCAGTTTAGCCTTCTCCGGGAATTCACCCCTCCACTTT.

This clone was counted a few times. CDR3 protein: CASSEALARAGYEQYF. The CDR3 nucleotides are TGTGCCAGCAGTGAAGCGCTAGCTCGGGCCGGTTACGAGCAGTACTTC. The chain couples TRBV6-1 to TRBJ2-7, with D perhaps matching TRBD2 (5 bases). Germline-derived CDR1 and CDR2 are MNHNS and SASEGT. Deletions cut 0 bases from V and 4 bases from J, with 16 bases between. The CDR3 covers 16 residues.

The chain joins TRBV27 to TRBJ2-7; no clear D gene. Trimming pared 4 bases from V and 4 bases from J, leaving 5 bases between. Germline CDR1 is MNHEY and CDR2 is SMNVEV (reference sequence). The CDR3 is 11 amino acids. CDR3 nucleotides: TGTGCCAGCAGTTCAAAATACGAGCAGTACTTC. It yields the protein CASSSKYEQYF.

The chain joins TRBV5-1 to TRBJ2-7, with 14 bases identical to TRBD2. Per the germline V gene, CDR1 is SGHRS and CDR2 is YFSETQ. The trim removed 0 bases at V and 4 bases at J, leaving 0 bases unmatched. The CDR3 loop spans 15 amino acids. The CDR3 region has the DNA TGCGCCAGCAGCTTGGGACTAGCGGGAGGGTACGAGCAGTACTTC. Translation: CASSLGLAGGYEQYF.

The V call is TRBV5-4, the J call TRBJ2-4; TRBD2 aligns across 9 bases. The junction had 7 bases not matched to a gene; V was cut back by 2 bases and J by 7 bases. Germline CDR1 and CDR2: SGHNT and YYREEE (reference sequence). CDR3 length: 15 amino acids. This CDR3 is CASSLTSGSRNIQYF. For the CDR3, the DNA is TGTGCCAGCAGCTTAACTAGCGGGTCGCGGAACATTCAGTACTTC.

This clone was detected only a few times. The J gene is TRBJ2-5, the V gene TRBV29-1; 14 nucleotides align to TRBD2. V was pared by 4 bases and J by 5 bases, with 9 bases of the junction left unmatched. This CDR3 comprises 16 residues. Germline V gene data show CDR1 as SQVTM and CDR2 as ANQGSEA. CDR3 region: CSVAPGTSGSGETQYF. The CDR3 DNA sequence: TGCAGCGTTGCTCCCGGGACTAGCGGGAGCGGGGAGACCCAGTACTTC.

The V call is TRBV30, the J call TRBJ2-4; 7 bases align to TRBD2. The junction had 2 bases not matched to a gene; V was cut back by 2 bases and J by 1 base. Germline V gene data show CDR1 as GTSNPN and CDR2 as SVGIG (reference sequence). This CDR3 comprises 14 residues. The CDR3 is CAWSMGGAKNIQYF. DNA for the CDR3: TGTGCCTGGAGTATGGGGGGGGCCAAAAACATTCAGTACTTC.

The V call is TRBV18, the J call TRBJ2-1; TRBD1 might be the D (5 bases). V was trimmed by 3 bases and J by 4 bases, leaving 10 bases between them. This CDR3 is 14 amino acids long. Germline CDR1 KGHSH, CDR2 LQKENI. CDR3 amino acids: CASSPTTVYNEQFF. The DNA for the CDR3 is TGTGCCAGCTCACCGACGACAGTGTACAATGAGCAGTTCTTC.

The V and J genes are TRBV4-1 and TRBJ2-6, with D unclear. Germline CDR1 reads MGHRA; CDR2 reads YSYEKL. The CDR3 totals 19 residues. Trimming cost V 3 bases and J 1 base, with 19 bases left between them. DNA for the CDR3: TGCGCCAGCAGCCAGGCTCCGGCCAGTGACTTTTCTGGGGCCAACGTCCTGACTTTC. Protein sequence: CASSQAPASDFSGANVLTF.